What follows are 28 T cell receptor beta chains derived from one specimen sequenced in a study of T-cell memory formation after mild COVID-19. TCRdb ran MiXCR on the 5' RACE reads and lists one entry per CDR3 protein. The sample lists over 120,000 distinct CDR3 sequences, roughly 6.3% seen once, with approximately 2.2% in the top ten. Specimen: PBMCs or a T cell subset sorted from them (not recorded which). These receptors were taken from an adult woman who had mild COVID-19 (a few samples of this study predate the infection). Cell type and time point are not known.

At least ten counts were recorded for this clonotype. V is TRBV7-2 and J is TRBJ2-1, with 7 positions matching TRBD1. V lost 5 bases, J lost 4 bases, and 8 bases stayed unmatched. The CDR3 is 15 residues long. Germline V gene sequence: CDR1 SGHTA, CDR2 FQGNSA. CDR3 protein: CASSRRQGRYNEQFF. CDR3 nucleotides: TGTGCCAGCAGCCGCCGACAGGGACGGTACAATGAGCAGTTCTTC.

This clonotype has more than one count but fewer than ten. The chain links TRBV20-1 to TRBJ2-2; TRBD2 agrees at 12 bases. The CDR3 is 16 residues long. Germline CDR1 is DFQATT and CDR2 is SNEGSKA (reference sequence). Trimming took 3 bases from V and 5 from J; bases not matched to a gene: 7. The CDR3 DNA reads TGCAGTGCTAGCCACCCCGGACTAGCGGGAACCGGGGAGCTGTTTTTT. This encodes CSASHPGLAGTGELFF.

This clonotype was counted a few times. The rearrangement uses TRBV30 and TRBJ2-1; maybe TRBD2 (5 bases). V lost 2 bases, J lost 0 bases, and 8 bases lay in between. Germline CDR1 GTSNPN, CDR2 SVGIG (reference sequence). The CDR3 is 14 residues long. CDR3 protein: CAWSLGSSYNEQFF. CDR3 in DNA: TGTGCCTGGAGTCTGGGGAGCTCCTACAATGAGCAGTTCTTC. The full variable domain, rest sourced from reference TRBV30 and TRBJ2-1, is SQTIHQWPATLVQPVGSPLSLECTVEGTSNPNLYWYRQAAGRGLQLLFYSVGIGQISSEVPQNLSASRPQDRQFILSSKKLLLSDSGFYLCAWSLGSSYNEQFFGPGTRLTVL.

Ten or more counts support this clonotype. The rearrangement links TRBV12-3 or TRBV12-4 to TRBJ2-3; D unclear. The CDR3 length is 12 residues. Trimming shortened V by 5 bases and J by 10 bases, and 13 bases separated the two germline ends. The CDR3 region has the DNA TGTGCCAGCAGTCCTATAGACGGAGCGCAGTATTTT. Encoded protein: CASSPIDGAQYF.

This clonotype has at least ten counts. The chain is built from TRBV12-3 or TRBV12-4 and TRBJ1-3; D not certain. Trimming pared 9 bases from V and 0 bases from J, leaving 12 bases between. This CDR3 is 14 amino acids long. The CDR3: CASSLTNSGNTIYF. The CDR3 nucleotides are TGTGCCAGTTCCTTGACAAACTCTGGAAACACCATATATTTT.

A few counts support this clonotype. This chain connects TRBV5-1 to TRBJ2-5, with TRBD2 identical over 11 bases. The CDR3 has 17 residues. Germline CDR1 is SGHRS and CDR2 is YFSETQ. V lost 5 bases and J lost 2; bases outside the gene matches: 11. CDR3 loop: CASRRTTGTSGQETQYF. The CDR3 nucleotides are TGCGCCAGCAGACGAACCACTGGGACTAGCGGACAAGAGACCCAGTACTTC.

This clonotype appeared a few times. The genes are TRBV5-5 and TRBJ1-1, with D possibly matching TRBD1 (6 bases). CDR3 length equals 14 residues. Trimming removed 2 bases from V and 7 bases from J, with 15 bases in between. Germline V CDR1 and CDR2: SGHKS, YYEKEE (reference sequence). The CDR3 protein is CASSFTPRTDEAFF. DNA for the CDR3: TGTGCCAGCAGCTTTACCCCGCGGACAGATGAAGCTTTCTTT.

This clonotype was counted ten times or more. The chain uses TRBV10-3 and TRBJ1-5; a weak D match, TRBD1 (5 bases). CDR3 length: 15 amino acids. Trimming removed 6 bases from V and 1 base from J, with 13 bases in between. The germline V gene encodes CDR1 ENHRY and CDR2 SYGVKD. The CDR3 nucleotides read TGTGCCATCAGCCAGGGACTGGAAAGCAATCAGCCCCAGCATTTT. Translation: CAISQGLESNQPQHF.

This clonotype was seen at least ten times. V usage is TRBV20-1 and J usage is TRBJ2-1, with D perhaps matching TRBD2 (6 bases). CDR1 is DFQATT, CDR2 SNEGSKA, per germline (reference sequence). The CDR3 runs to 12 residues. In nucleotides, the CDR3 is TGCACCGGCCGGGAGCCCAGCAATGAGCAGTTCTTC. It yields the protein CTGREPSNEQFF.

The rearrangement joins TRBV7-9 to TRBJ2-7, with D possibly called TRBD1 or TRBD2 (5 bases each). Germline V gives CDR1 SEHNR, CDR2 FQNEAQ (reference sequence). Trimming shortened V by 2 bases and J by 7 bases, and 24 bases separated the two germline ends. The CDR3 extends over 17 amino acids. The CDR3 here is CASSLSPSYPGTYEQYF. For the CDR3, the DNA is TGTGCCAGCAGCTTATCCCCCAGCTACCCCGGGACGTATGAGCAGTACTTC. Combining the CDR3 with reference TRBV7-9 and TRBJ2-7 gives the whole variable domain DTGVSQNPRHKITKRGQNVTFRCDPISEHNRLYWYRQTLGQGPEFLTYFQNEAQLEKSRLLSDRFSAERPKGSFSTLEIQRTEQGDSAMYLCASSLSPSYPGTYEQYFGPGTRLTVT.

This clonotype was counted between two and nine times. The chain joins TRBV5-1 to TRBJ2-3; 10 bases are shared with TRBD1. V trimming: 5 bases; J trimming: 3 bases; junction bases outside the gene matches: 9. The CDR3 contains 16 residues. CDR1 and CDR2 (germline): SGHRS, YFSETQ. The CDR3 loop reads CASRYGQGELTDTQYF. CDR3 bases: TGCGCCAGCAGATACGGACAGGGGGAATTAACAGATACGCAGTATTTT. The whole variable domain, filled in from reference TRBV5-1 and TRBJ2-3, reads KAGVTQTPRYLIKTRGQQVTLSCSPISGHRSVSWYQQTPGQGLQFLFEYFSETQRNKGNFPGRFSGRQFSNSRSEMNVSTLELGDSALYLCASRYGQGELTDTQYFGPGTRLTVL.

This clonotype has ten or more counts. The V call is TRBV20-1, the J call TRBJ2-1; 11 bases are a match to TRBD2. Trimming removed 3 bases from V and 2 bases from J; junction bases left unmatched: 6. Per the germline V gene, CDR1 is DFQATT and CDR2 is SNEGSKA (reference sequence). The CDR3 is made up of 16 amino acids. The CDR3 bases are TGCAGTGCTAGTGAGACTAGCGGGATCGCCTACAATGAGCAGTTCTTC. This sequence encodes CSASETSGIAYNEQFF.

This chain uses TRBV5-5 with TRBJ2-3; perhaps TRBD2 as D (5 bases). This CDR3 region has 15 residues. The germline CDR1 and CDR2 sequences are SGHKS and YYEKEE (reference sequence). V lost 1 base, J lost 3 bases, and 12 bases lay in between. CDR3 nucleotide sequence: TGTGCCAGCAGCTTGCCGAACCCGGGGACAGATACGCAGTATTTT. This translates into CASSLPNPGTDTQYF.

This clonotype was counted many times. The chain carries TRBV7-9 and TRBJ2-5, with D tentatively TRBD2 (6 bases). V was clipped by 1 base and J by 4 bases, with 13 bases between them. The CDR3 length is 15 residues. Germline CDR1 and CDR2: SEHNR and FQNEAQ (reference sequence). CDR3 in DNA: TGTGCCAGCAGCTTAGGACGGGGGTTTGGAGAGACCCAGTACTTC. Its translation is CASSLGRGFGETQYF. Full variable domain (remainder filled in from reference TRBV7-9 and TRBJ2-5): DTGVSQNPRHKITKRGQNVTFRCDPISEHNRLYWYRQTLGQGPEFLTYFQNEAQLEKSRLLSDRFSAERPKGSFSTLEIQRTEQGDSAMYLCASSLGRGFGETQYFGPGTRLLVL.

The rearrangement uses TRBV24-1 and TRBJ2-3; perhaps D is TRBD1 or TRBD2 (5 bases each). Looked up from germline, CDR1 is KGHDR and CDR2 is SFDVKD. Trimming took 2 bases from V and 2 from J, leaving 10 bases between them. The CDR3 sequence is 15 residues long. CDR3 DNA: TGTGCCACCAGTGATTACCGGGGCAACACAGATACGCAGTATTTT. This gives the protein CATSDYRGNTDTQYF.

J is TRBJ1-6 and V is TRBV6-2 or TRBV6-3; 10 bases are shared with TRBD1. Germline assignment: CDR1 MNHEY and CDR2 SVGEGT. V gave up 2 bases and J gave up 10 bases; unmatched junction bases: 8. The CDR3 runs to 16 residues. This CDR3 is CASSYLPGTGASPLHF. As DNA, the CDR3 is TGTGCCAGCAGTTACCTCCCAGGGACAGGGGCCTCACCCCTCCACTTT.

This clonotype was seen more than once but under ten times. The genes are TRBV21-1 and TRBJ1-5; the table's D gene call, TRBD1, was not cross checked with the DNA. TRBV21-1 is a documented pseudogene. The CDR3 has 18 residues. In DNA, the CDR3 is TGTGCCAGCAGCAAAGGTTATCGGGGGGACAACTTCAATCAGCCCCAGCATTTT. Translating gives CASSKGYRGDNFNQPQHF.

Many counts were recorded for this clonotype. The CDR3 coding sequence is TGTGCCAGCAAGGACAGGCTAGGTGAGCAGTTCTTC. It codes for CASKDRLGEQFF. The chain links TRBV27 to TRBJ2-1, with TRBD1 identical over 7 bases. The germline CDR1 and CDR2 sequences are MNHEY and SMNVEV (reference sequence). The CDR3 runs to 12 residues. J gave up 9 bases and V 7 bases, and 6 bases lay outside the gene matches.

The chain is built from TRBV12-5 and TRBJ1-2; a weak D match, TRBD1 (5 bases). Germline V lookup: CDR1 LGHNT, CDR2 FRNRAP. The CDR3 consists of 13 residues. V was trimmed by 3 bases and J by 4 bases, leaving 9 bases between them. CDR3 bases: TGTGCTAGTGGTTTCCAGGGCTTCTATGGCTACACCTTC. Amino acids: CASGFQGFYGYTF. Full variable domain (remainder filled in from reference TRBV12-5 and TRBJ1-2): DARVTQTPRHKVTEMGQEVTMRCQPILGHNTVFWYRQTMMQGLELLAYFRNRAPLDDSGMPKDRFSAEMPDATLATLKIQPSEPRDSAVYFCASGFQGFYGYTFGSGTRLTVV.

This clonotype has a count of ten or more. The chain recombines TRBV10-2 with TRBJ2-2; D call uncertain. The germline CDR1 and CDR2 sequences are WSHSY and SAAADI. Trimming shortened V by 2 bases and J by 1 base, and 5 bases separated the two germline ends. This CDR3 has 14 residues. The DNA for the CDR3 is TGCGCCAGCAGTGAGGGGGTGAACACCGGGGAGCTGTTTTTT. It is translated as CASSEGVNTGELFF.

In this sample, this clonotype turned up many times. The V and J genes are TRBV24-1 and TRBJ2-5; tentative D call: TRBD2 (6 bases). The V end was cut by 6 bases, the J end by 2 bases, with 15 bases between. The length of the CDR3 is 15 residues. Germline lookup yields CDR1 KGHDR and CDR2 SFDVKD. The CDR3 DNA reads as TGTGCCACCAGTTCTCAGGGCCGGGGGCAAGAGACCCAGTACTTC. This encodes CATSSQGRGQETQYF.

This clonotype turned up a few times. The germline gene is not matched at one end of the junction; a read error may be the cause. J is TRBJ1-1 and V is TRBV12-3 or TRBV12-4; 7 bases fit TRBD1. This CDR3 contains 12 residues. Here the CDR3 DNA reads TGTGCCAGCAGGTATCGACAGGGTGATGCTTCCTTT. Translated: CASRYRQGDASF.

The table lists this clonotype with a few counts. This chain joins TRBV12-3 or TRBV12-4 and TRBJ2-3; possibly TRBD2 for D (7 bases). The CDR3 totals 15 residues. V lost 3 bases, J lost 3 bases, and 13 bases lay in between. CDR3 protein: CASSFGGGGTDTQYF. In DNA, the CDR3 is TGTGCCAGCAGTTTCGGGGGCGGGGGAACAGATACGCAGTATTTT.

The chain is built from TRBV5-1 and TRBJ2-7; 7 bases are a match to TRBD2. Germline V CDR1 and CDR2: SGHRS, YFSETQ. The CDR3 length is 15 residues. Trimming cost V 0 bases and J 3 bases; bases outside gene matches: 6. The CDR3 bases are TGCGCCAGCAGCTTGGAAGCGGGGAGCCTCTACGAGCAGTACTTC. Its protein is CASSLEAGSLYEQYF.

This clonotype occurred many times. The rearrangement links TRBV7-8 to TRBJ2-1; maybe TRBD1 (6 bases). The V and J ends lost 10 bases and 5 bases respectively, with 18 bases between them. Germline V gene sequence: CDR1 SGHVS, CDR2 FQNEAQ. The CDR3 covers 14 residues. The CDR3 loop is CANRMGTTDNEQFF. In DNA form, the CDR3 reads TGTGCCAACAGAATGGGGACAACAGACAATGAGCAGTTCTTC.

The V call is TRBV7-7, the J call TRBJ1-4; D possibly corresponds to TRBD1 (5 bases). This CDR3 comprises 15 residues. CDR1 and CDR2 from the germline V gene are SSHAT and FNYEAQ (reference sequence). V was shortened by 5 bases and J by 8 bases, with 18 bases between the two germline ends. Here the CDR3 DNA reads TGTGCCAGCAGCCTCGGTGCCGCCGGGGGGGAAAAACTGTTTTTT. As protein: CASSLGAAGGEKLFF.

The table lists this clonotype with a few counts. The chain uses TRBV7-2 and TRBJ1-2; maybe TRBD1 (5 bases). V lost 5 bases, J lost 6 bases, and 16 bases lay in between. This CDR3 region has 14 residues. Germline V gives CDR1 SGHTA, CDR2 FQGNSA. CDR3 DNA: TGTGCCAGCAGCCGCCAAACAGGCCCAGATGGCTACACCTTC. This sequence encodes CASSRQTGPDGYTF.

A remark on this clonotype: The missing conserved phenylalanine or tryptophan at the end of this CDR3 makes a read error likely. The chain carries TRBV7-6 and TRBJ2-2, with D possibly TRBD1 on 5 matching bases. The V end was cut by 1 base, the J end by 4 bases, with 10 bases between. In germline, CDR1 is SGHVS, CDR2 FNYEAQ. The CDR3 consists of 15 residues. This CDR3 is CASSLGRGSTGELFL. As DNA, the CDR3 is TGTGCCAGCAGCTTAGGAAGGGGCTCCACCGGGGAGCTGTTTCTT.